This T cell receptor (beta chain) was found in a study of spatial heterogeneity in lung cancer (dated 2019 in TCRdb). Study-level background: Beta-chain transcripts were consistently detected in greater numbers than alpha-chain transcripts, which likely reflected higher beta-chain transcript abundance. In the raw uncorrected reads, each unique combination of TCR and UMI appeared more than ten times on average. TCR alpha and beta repertoires were quantitatively compared across multiple tumor regions, matched nontumor lung and blood in non-small cell lung cancer. The study linked features of the TCR repertoire to counts of nonsynonymous mutations, which were determined by whole-exome sequencing of tumor tissue. At surgery, hundreds of tumor regions, some 61 matched nontumor lung samples and more than 50 PBMC samples were TCR-sequenced for both alpha and beta chains. Summary of the overall study and its limitations: Ubiquitous expanded tumor TCRs were detected in blood more often at tumor resection than at routine follow-up. Confirming at a functional level the hypothesis that regional TCRs recognize regional mutations was considered to require additional single-cell paired TCR alpha and beta sequencing.

Looking up the germline V gene (reference sequence) yields CDR1 LGHDT and CDR2 YNNKEL. V is pared back by 4 bases and J by 7 bases, with 17 bases lying between the germline termini. The CDR3 covers 14 residues, taking in both the cysteine and the phenylalanine. Only CDR3 DNA remains: 42 bases, in frame from the first base. To prepare the library, 5' RACE was applied. Sequenced on a NextSeq 500. The TCR library protocol attached a unique molecular identifier to each TCR cDNA molecule to allow correction of PCR and sequencing errors. For the original study's pipeline: TCR identification, UMI-based error correction and CDR3 extraction were all carried out with Decombinator tools. TCRs above a frequency of 2 per 1,000, corresponding to the top 1% of the tumor frequency distribution, were defined as expanded. Each repertoire was subsampled 100 times to 5,000 TCRs, after which Renyi diversity was computed with the R vegan package. CDR3 similarity networks were built from amino acid triplet string-kernel similarity, with CDR3s being connected when pairwise similarity was above 0.82. TCRdb took the public reads, trimmed them with fastp at Q25, ran MiXCR for clone calling and kept in-frame beta chains. Each CDR3 protein appears once, grouped with its most common genes and DNA. The V and J calls, along with clone size, are taken from TCRdb and not from the paper's own processing. The sample table records under 75,000 distinct CDR3 sequences; 10% to 15% of these occur just once. The ten largest clones capture 6.5% to 7.5% of the sample.

Reading the label with the study, this specimen's time point is: sample taken at primary tumor resection. For TCR sequencing, whole RNA was extracted from tumor and nontumor lung tissue, or from cryopreserved PBMC samples, and no cell sorting was done. Samples were obtained from about 75 patients with early-stage, untreated non-small cell lung cancer from the lung TRACERx cohort. A patient was chosen for TCR sequencing only when enough RNA was available from at least two tumor regions. The sample holds a few counts of this clonotype. Its antigen is still unknown. No per-base quality is available; no much larger clone lies one base away.

The sample in question was PBMCs, obtained at surgery. The sequence came from a male donor with early-stage non-small cell lung cancer. The chain couples TRBV3-1 to TRBJ2-7; possibly the D gene is TRBD2, per 6 matching bases. The CDR3 is CASSLSAGSLEQYF. The sequenced DNA: TGTGCCAGCAGCCTTTCAGCGGGTTCCCTGGAGCAGTACTTC.